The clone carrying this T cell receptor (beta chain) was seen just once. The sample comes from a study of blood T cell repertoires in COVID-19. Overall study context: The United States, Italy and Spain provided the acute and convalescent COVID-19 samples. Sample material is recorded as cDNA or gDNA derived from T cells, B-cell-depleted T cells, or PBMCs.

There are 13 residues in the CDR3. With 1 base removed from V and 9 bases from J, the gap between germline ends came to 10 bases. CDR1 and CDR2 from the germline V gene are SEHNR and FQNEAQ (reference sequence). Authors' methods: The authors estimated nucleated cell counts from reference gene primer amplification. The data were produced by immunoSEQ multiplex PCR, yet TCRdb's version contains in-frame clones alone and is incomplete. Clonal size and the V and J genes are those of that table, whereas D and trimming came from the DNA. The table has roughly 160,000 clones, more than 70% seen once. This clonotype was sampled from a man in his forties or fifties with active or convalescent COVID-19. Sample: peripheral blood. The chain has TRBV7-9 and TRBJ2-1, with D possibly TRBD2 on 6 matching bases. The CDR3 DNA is TGTGCCAGCAGCTTAGGGGGACTTGGTGAGCAGTTCTTC. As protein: CASSLGGLGEQFF.